The entry below gives a single T cell receptor (beta chain) sequence along with its context. No antigen is known for it. Here immunoSEQ multiplex PCR was the method, and the copy in TCRdb shows in-frame clones only, minus some. The data show tens of thousands of clones, around 96% seen once. This entry comes from a study of cytomegalovirus exposure and HLA in healthy donors. Study-wide findings and caveats: Most TCR sequences were uncommon, yet certain public TCRs appeared in many donors.

The sequence was obtained from a man between 18 and 35 years old in good health and CMV-seropositive. Sequenced input: PBMCs.

CDR3 amino acids: CASSARLAGFQETQYF. The CDR3 nucleotides read TGCGCCAGCAGTGCTAGGCTAGCGGGGTTCCAAGAGACCCAGTACTTC. The chain joins TRBV10-2 to TRBJ2-5, with 9 bases matching TRBD2. Looked up from germline, CDR1 is WSHSY and CDR2 is SAAADI. Trimming cost V 4 bases and J 1 base; bases outside gene matches: 7. The CDR3 runs 16 residues.